This T cell receptor beta chain stems from a study of T cell responses to AZD1222 COVID-19 vaccine. Study at large: Second doses were pooled across both intervals (about 4 or about 12 weeks).

The study, taken as a whole, reports: Donors, mostly white British, included more females; clonal diversity was possibly underestimated. There were repertoire samples only from the period after the peak T cell response.

The data were produced by immunoSEQ multiplex PCR, yet TCRdb's version contains in-frame clones alone and is incomplete. Of 130,000 or so clones detected, about 89% appear once; the ten largest clones hold approximately 5.9%. The V gene's germline CDR1 is SSHAT and CDR2 FNYEAQ (reference sequence). The CDR3 has 15 residues. Turning to this clone: The target antigen is unknown. An end of the junction differs from the germline gene, which may be a read error.

The V and J genes are TRBV7-7 and TRBJ2-2; D perhaps matches TRBD1 (5 bases). The sequence came from an adult in good health. The source was peripheral blood, collected on day 0 of AZD1222 vaccination. CDR3 residues: CASSLRQGNTGELFF. For the CDR3, the DNA is TGTGCTAGCAGCTTAAGGCAGGGGAACACCGGGGAGCTGTTTTTT.